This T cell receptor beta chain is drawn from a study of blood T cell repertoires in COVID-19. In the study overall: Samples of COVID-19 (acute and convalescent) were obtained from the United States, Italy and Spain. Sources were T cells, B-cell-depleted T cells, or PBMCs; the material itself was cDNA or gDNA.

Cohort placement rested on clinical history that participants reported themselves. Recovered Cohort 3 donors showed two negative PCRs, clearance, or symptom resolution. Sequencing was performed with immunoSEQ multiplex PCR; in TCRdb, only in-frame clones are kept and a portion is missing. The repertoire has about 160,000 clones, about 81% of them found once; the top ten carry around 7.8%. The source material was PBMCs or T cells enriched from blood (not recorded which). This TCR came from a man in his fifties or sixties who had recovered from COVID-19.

In DNA form, the CDR3 reads TGTGCCAGCAGCCCCGGGGACAGGGGGCGTAGGAAAACCTATGGCTACACCTTC. Residues: CASSPGDRGRRKTYGYTF. V gene TRBV14 combines with J gene TRBJ1-2, with TRBD1 matching over 12 bases. The CDR3 consists of 18 residues. Losses at the gene ends were 4 bases for V and 4 bases for J; bases not matched to a gene: 13. Germline CDR1 reads SGHDN; CDR2 reads FVKESK.